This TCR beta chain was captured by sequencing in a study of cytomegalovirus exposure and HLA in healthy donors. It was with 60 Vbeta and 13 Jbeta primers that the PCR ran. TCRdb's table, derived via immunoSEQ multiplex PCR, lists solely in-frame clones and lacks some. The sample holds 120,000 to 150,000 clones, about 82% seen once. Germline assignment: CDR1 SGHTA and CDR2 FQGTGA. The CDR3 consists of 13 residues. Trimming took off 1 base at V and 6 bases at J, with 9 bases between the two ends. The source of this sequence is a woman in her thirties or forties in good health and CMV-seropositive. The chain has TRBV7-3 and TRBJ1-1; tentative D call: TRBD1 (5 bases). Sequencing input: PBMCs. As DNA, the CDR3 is TGTGCCAGCAGCTTAATTCAGGGCGCTGAAGCTTTCTTT. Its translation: CASSLIQGAEAFF. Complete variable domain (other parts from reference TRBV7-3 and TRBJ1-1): GAGVSQTPSNKVTEKGKYVELRCDPISGHTALYWYRQSLGQGPEFLIYFQGTGAADDSGLPNDRFFAVRPEGSVSTLKIQRTERGDSAVYLCASSLIQGAEAFFGQGTRLTVV.